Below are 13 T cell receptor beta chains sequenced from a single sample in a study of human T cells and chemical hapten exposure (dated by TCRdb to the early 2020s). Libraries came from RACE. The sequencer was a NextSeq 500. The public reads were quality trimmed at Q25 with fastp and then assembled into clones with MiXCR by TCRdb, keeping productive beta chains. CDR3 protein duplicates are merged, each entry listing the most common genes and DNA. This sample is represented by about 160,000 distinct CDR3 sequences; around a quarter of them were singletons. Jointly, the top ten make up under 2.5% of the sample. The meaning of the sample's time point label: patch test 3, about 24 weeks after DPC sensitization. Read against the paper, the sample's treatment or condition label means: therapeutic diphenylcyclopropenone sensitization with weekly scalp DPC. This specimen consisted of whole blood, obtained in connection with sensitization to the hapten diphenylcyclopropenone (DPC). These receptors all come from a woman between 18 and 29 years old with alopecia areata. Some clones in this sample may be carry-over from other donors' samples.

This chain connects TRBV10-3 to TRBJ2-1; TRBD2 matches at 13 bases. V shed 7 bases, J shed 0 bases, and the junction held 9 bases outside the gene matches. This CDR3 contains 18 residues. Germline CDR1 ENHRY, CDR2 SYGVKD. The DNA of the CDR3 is TGTGCCATCAAGGGGGGGACTAGCGGGACGGCCTCCTACAATGAGCAGTTCTTC. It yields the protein CAIKGGTSGTASYNEQFF.

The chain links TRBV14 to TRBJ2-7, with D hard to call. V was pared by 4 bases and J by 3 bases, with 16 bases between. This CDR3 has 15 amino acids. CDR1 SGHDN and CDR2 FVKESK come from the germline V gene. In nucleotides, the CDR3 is TGTGCCAGCAGCCTAAGAGGTCGCGGAATCTACGAGCAGTACTTC. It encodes CASSLRGRGIYEQYF.

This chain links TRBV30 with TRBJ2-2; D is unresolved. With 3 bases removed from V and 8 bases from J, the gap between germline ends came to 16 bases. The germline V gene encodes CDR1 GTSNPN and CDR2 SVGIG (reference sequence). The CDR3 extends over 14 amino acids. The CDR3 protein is CAWREMGFNGELFF. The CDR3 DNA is TGTGCCTGGAGAGAAATGGGTTTCAATGGGGAGCTGTTTTTT. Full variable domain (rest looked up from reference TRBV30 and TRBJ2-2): SQTIHQWPATLVQPVGSPLSLECTVEGTSNPNLYWYRQAAGRGLQLLFYSVGIGQISSEVPQNLSASRPQDRQFILSSKKLLLSDSGFYLCAWREMGFNGELFFGEGSRLTVL.

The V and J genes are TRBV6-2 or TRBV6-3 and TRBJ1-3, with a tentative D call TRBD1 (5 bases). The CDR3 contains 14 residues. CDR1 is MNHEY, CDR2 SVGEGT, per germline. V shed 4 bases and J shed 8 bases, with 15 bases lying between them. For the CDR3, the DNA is TGTGCCAGCAGTTTCCCGGGACTGCGAGACACCATATATTTT. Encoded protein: CASSFPGLRDTIYF.

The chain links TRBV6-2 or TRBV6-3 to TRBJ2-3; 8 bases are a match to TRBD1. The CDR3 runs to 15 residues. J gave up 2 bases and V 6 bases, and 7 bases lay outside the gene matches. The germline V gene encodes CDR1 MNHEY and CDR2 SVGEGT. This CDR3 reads CASRDRDGFTDTQYF. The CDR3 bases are TGTGCCAGCAGGGACAGGGACGGTTTCACAGATACGCAGTATTTT.

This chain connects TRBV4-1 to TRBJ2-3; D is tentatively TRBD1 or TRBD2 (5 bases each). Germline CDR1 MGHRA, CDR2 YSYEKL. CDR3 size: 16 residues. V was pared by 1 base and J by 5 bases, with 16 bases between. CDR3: CASSQAGSLQGDTQYF. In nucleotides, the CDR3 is TGCGCCAGCAGCCAAGCGGGATCACTCCAGGGAGATACGCAGTATTTT.

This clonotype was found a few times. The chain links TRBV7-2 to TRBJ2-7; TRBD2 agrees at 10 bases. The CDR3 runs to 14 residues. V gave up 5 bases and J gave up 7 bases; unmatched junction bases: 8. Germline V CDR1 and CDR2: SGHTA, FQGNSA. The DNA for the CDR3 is TGTGCCAGCAGCCCACTAGCGGGGATAAGGGAGCAGTACTTC. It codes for CASSPLAGIREQYF.

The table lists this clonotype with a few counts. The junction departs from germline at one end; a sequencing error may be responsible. The DNA of the CDR3 is TGTGCCAACAGCGTAGGAGGGTTCGGACAGGGTCCTGCTAATTCACCCCTCCACTTT. Encoded protein: CANSVGGFGQGPANSPLHF. This chain connects TRBV7-9 to TRBJ1-6; 8 bases fit TRBD1. Per the germline V gene, CDR1 is SEHNR and CDR2 is FQNEAQ (reference sequence). The CDR3 is 19 residues long. Filled out from reference TRBV7-9 and TRBJ1-6, the complete variable domain reads DTGVSQNPRHKITKRGQNVTFRCDPISEHNRLYWYRQTLGQGPEFLTYFQNEAQLEKSRLLSDRFSAERPKGSFSTLEIQRTEQGDSAMYLCANSVGGFGQGPANSPLHFGNGTRLTVT.

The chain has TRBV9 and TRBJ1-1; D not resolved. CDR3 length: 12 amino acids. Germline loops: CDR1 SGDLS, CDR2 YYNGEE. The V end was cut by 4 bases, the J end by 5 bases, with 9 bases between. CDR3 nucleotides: TGTGCCAGCAGCCCCTCGGGGACTGAAGCTTTCTTT. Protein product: CASSPSGTEAFF.

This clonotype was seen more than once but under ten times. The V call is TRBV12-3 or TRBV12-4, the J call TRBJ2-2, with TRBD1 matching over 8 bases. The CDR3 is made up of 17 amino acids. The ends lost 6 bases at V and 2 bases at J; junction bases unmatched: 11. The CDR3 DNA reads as TGTGCCAGCAGCCCTAATCACGGACAGGGAAACACCGGGGAGCTGTTTTTT. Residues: CASSPNHGQGNTGELFF.

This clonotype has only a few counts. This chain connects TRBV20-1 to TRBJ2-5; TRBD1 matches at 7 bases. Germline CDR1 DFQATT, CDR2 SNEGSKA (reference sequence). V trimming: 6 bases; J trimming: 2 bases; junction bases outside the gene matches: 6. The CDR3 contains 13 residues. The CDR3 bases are TGCAGTGCAGAGGGCAGGGGGCAAGAGACCCAGTACTTC. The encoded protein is CSAEGRGQETQYF.

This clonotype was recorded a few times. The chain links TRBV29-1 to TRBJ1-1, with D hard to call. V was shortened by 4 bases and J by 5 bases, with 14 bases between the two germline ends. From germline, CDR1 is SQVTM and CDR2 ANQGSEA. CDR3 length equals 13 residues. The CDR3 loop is CSVVPPGGTEAFF. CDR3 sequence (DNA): TGCAGCGTTGTACCGCCAGGCGGAACTGAAGCTTTCTTT. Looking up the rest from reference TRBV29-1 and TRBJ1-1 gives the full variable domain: SAVISQKPSRDICQRGTSLTIQCQVDSQVTMMFWYRQQPGQSLTLIATANQGSEATYESGFVIDKFPISRPNLTFSTLTVSNMSPEDSSIYLCSVVPPGGTEAFFGQGTRLTVV.

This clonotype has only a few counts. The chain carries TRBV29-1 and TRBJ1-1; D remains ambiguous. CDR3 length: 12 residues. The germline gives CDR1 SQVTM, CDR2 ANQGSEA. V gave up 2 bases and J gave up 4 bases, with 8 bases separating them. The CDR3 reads CSVEWARTEAFF. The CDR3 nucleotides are TGCAGCGTTGAATGGGCCCGCACTGAAGCTTTCTTT.